These 25 T cell receptor beta chains share one sample of origin, sequenced in a study of T cell repertoires in cytomegalovirus infection. Each CDR3 protein is one row after TCRdb ran MiXCR on the reads. In the table there are about 110,000 distinct CDR3 sequences, roughly 41% of which are singletons. These receptors' targets are unknown. Sequenced material: CD8+ T cells from cultured PBMCs, taken from culture after CMV antigen stimulation. The receptors here all came from a human donor in good health (CMV status not recorded). Some clones in this sample may be carry-over from other donors' samples.

This clonotype was picked up a small number of times. J is TRBJ2-2 and V is TRBV6-6; possible D gene TRBD2, 6 bases. From germline, CDR1 is MNHNY and CDR2 SVGAGI (reference sequence). Trimming took 6 bases from V and 1 from J, leaving 15 bases between them. The CDR3 is 16 residues long. CDR3 in amino acids: CASSRDSPKNTGELFF. CDR3 nucleotide sequence: TGTGCCAGCAGCAGGGACTCCCCAAAGAACACCGGGGAGCTGTTTTTT.

This clonotype was detected only a few times. V and J are TRBV6-1 and TRBJ1-1, with a tentative D call TRBD1 (5 bases). V was pared by 6 bases and J by 5 bases, with 13 bases between. The CDR3 loop spans 13 amino acids. CDR1 is MNHNS, CDR2 SASEGT, per germline. The CDR3 nucleotides are TGTGCCAGCAGAAAAGTTGGGGGAACTGAAGCTTTCTTT. This sequence encodes CASRKVGGTEAFF.

This clonotype has only a few counts. The V gene is TRBV7-9, the J gene TRBJ1-1; D perhaps matches TRBD1 (6 bases). This CDR3 region has 13 residues. The germline V gene has CDR1 SEHNR and CDR2 FQNEAQ (reference sequence). With 6 bases removed from V and 8 bases from J, the gap between germline ends came to 16 bases. The CDR3 coding sequence is TGTGCCAGCAGGTCCGGGACAACAAGCGAAGCTTTCTTT. This encodes CASRSGTTSEAFF.

Ten or more counts support this clonotype. The chain has TRBV7-2 and TRBJ2-1, with 8 bases that match TRBD2. Losses at the gene ends were 5 bases for V and 5 bases for J; bases not matched to a gene: 11. There are 16 residues in the CDR3. Germline loops: CDR1 SGHTA, CDR2 FQGNSA. Written as DNA, the CDR3 is TGTGCCAGCAGCCCCCTTACACTAGCGGACAACAATGAGCAGTTCTTC. The encoded protein is CASSPLTLADNNEQFF.

V gene TRBV27 combines with J gene TRBJ1-4; D is unresolved. Trimming took off 8 bases at V and 4 bases at J, with 17 bases between the two ends. CDR3 length: 15 residues. Germline-derived CDR1 and CDR2 are MNHEY and SMNVEV (reference sequence). The CDR3 nucleotides are TGTGCCAGCGCACCCGAGTCGGGCCTTAATGAAAAACTGTTTTTT. Translation gives CASAPESGLNEKLFF.

This chain uses TRBV27 with TRBJ1-5; the D gene is possibly TRBD1 (5 bases). The ends were cut back, 10 bases at V and 6 bases at J, with 19 bases in the middle. Germline V gene sequence: CDR1 MNHEY, CDR2 SMNVEV (reference sequence). The CDR3 is 14 amino acids. The CDR3 is CATHPTGGGQPQHF. The CDR3 nucleotides are TGTGCCACCCACCCGACCGGGGGGGGTCAGCCCCAGCATTTT.

The genes are TRBV20-1 and TRBJ2-7, with a possible D match to TRBD2 (6 bases). Germline V gene lookup returns CDR1 DFQATT and CDR2 SNEGSKA (reference sequence). The CDR3 totals 15 residues. V was pared by 0 bases and J by 5 bases, with 17 bases between. The DNA of the CDR3 is TGCAGTGCTAGAGATGCAGGTGGAGGGAATCACGAGCAGTACTTC. This gives the protein CSARDAGGGNHEQYF.

CDR3 nucleotides: TGCGCCAGCAGCCGAGTCCCGGGACAGGGGGAGACCCAGTACTTC. This translates into CASSRVPGQGETQYF. The V and J genes are TRBV4-1 and TRBJ2-5, with 10 bases identical to TRBD1. Looked up from germline, CDR1 is MGHRA and CDR2 is YSYEKL. The junction had 7 bases not matched to a gene; V was cut back by 4 bases and J by 5 bases. The CDR3 consists of 15 residues.

V and J are TRBV12-3 or TRBV12-4 and TRBJ2-1; no reliable D call. The CDR3 is 12 amino acids. Trimming removed 5 bases at V and 6 bases at J, with 8 bases between. The CDR3 coding sequence is TGTGCCAGCAGTCCCCCCGGCAATGAGCAGTTCTTC. This sequence encodes CASSPPGNEQFF.

This sequence joins TRBV9 and TRBJ1-1, with D maybe TRBD1 (6 bases). The CDR3 has 14 residues. Trimming removed 0 bases at V and 5 bases at J, with 11 bases between. Germline lookup yields CDR1 SGDLS and CDR2 YYNGEE. This CDR3 is CASSVAGGQTEAFF. CDR3 coding DNA: TGTGCCAGCAGCGTAGCTGGGGGGCAGACTGAAGCTTTCTTT.

The chain is built from TRBV7-9 and TRBJ2-3; the D gene is possibly TRBD1 (6 bases). This CDR3 is built from 15 residues. Trimming removed 6 bases from V and 1 base from J, with 14 bases in between. Per the germline V gene, CDR1 is SEHNR and CDR2 is FQNEAQ (reference sequence). CDR3 loop: CASSLTGLGTDTQYF. CDR3 in DNA: TGTGCCAGCAGTCTAACAGGGTTGGGCACAGATACGCAGTATTTT.

CDR3 nucleotide sequence: TGTGCCAGTTCCCTCTCAGGGGGCGCTACTGGTGGCTACACCTTC. Translation gives CASSLSGGATGGYTF. The rearrangement links TRBV6-5 to TRBJ1-2; 8 nucleotides match TRBD1. From germline, CDR1 is MNHEY and CDR2 SVGAGI. The CDR3 is 15 amino acids. With 9 bases clipped from V and 7 bases from J, the junction kept 16 bases outside the gene matches.

Only a few counts were recorded for this clonotype. V is TRBV7-9 and J is TRBJ1-5; 7 bases fit TRBD1. The germline V gene has CDR1 SEHNR and CDR2 FQNEAQ (reference sequence). This CDR3 has 16 amino acids. Trimming removed 4 bases from V and 5 bases from J; junction bases left unmatched: 11. The CDR3 DNA is TGTGCCAGCAGCTCAGCTACTCGGGACAGATATCAGCCCCAGCATTTT. It codes for CASSSATRDRYQPQHF.

The rearrangement links TRBV12-3 or TRBV12-4 to TRBJ2-5; D call uncertain. V lost 4 bases and J 4 bases, leaving 10 bases between the germline ends. The CDR3 runs to 13 residues. The CDR3 loop reads CASSWRGRETQYF. CDR3 nucleotide sequence: TGTGCCAGCAGTTGGAGAGGCCGAGAGACCCAGTACTTC.

This clonotype was recorded a few times. The chain is built from TRBV7-8 and TRBJ2-3; D is perhaps TRBD1 (5 bases). The CDR3 totals 15 residues. Trimming shortened V by 2 bases and J by 2 bases, and 11 bases separated the two germline ends. In germline, CDR1 is SGHVS, CDR2 FQNEAQ. CDR3 coding DNA: TGTGCCAGCAGCTTATCGGCAGGACACACAGATACGCAGTATTTT. Its translation is CASSLSAGHTDTQYF.

This clonotype has a handful of counts. The gene calls are TRBV27 and TRBJ2-3; TRBD1 matches 8 bases. CDR1 is MNHEY, CDR2 SMNVEV, per germline (reference sequence). With 2 bases clipped from V and 2 bases from J, the junction kept 9 bases outside the gene matches. The CDR3 consists of 17 residues. Here the CDR3 DNA reads TGTGCCAGCAGTTTACAAACGGGACAGGAGTTCACAGATACGCAGTATTTT. Encoded protein: CASSLQTGQEFTDTQYF.

The rearrangement uses TRBV7-3 and TRBJ1-2; no reliable D call. With 5 bases removed from V and 14 bases from J, the gap between germline ends came to 24 bases. Germline V gives CDR1 SGHTA, CDR2 FQGTGA. This CDR3 contains 14 residues. CDR3: CASSPTETNYVYTF. In nucleotides, the CDR3 is TGTGCCAGCAGCCCGACCGAAACTAACTATGTCTATACCTTC.

This clonotype was observed many times. The chain links TRBV19 to TRBJ2-1; no definite D call. This CDR3 has 15 residues. V gave up 3 bases and J gave up 3 bases, with 12 bases separating them. Germline CDR1 and CDR2: LNHDA and SQIVND (reference sequence). The CDR3 nucleotides are TGTGCCAGTAGTATTGGAGACTTACTCTACAATGAGCAGTTCTTC. This gives the protein CASSIGDLLYNEQFF.

This chain links TRBV20-1 with TRBJ2-1, with TRBD2 matching over 9 bases. V lost 1 base, J lost 6 bases, and 1 base stayed unmatched. The V gene's germline CDR1 is DFQATT and CDR2 SNEGSKA (reference sequence). This CDR3 spans 13 amino acids. For the CDR3, the DNA is TGCAGTGCTAGAGGCGGGGGGGCCAATGAGCAGTTCTTC. Amino acids: CSARGGGANEQFF.

This clonotype was observed a handful of times. J is TRBJ1-1 and V is TRBV4-1, with unresolved D. V was trimmed by 0 bases and J by 7 bases, leaving 6 bases between them. CDR1 and CDR2 (germline): MGHRA, YSYEKL. This CDR3 is 12 amino acids long. The chain's CDR3 is CASSQDRREAFF. CDR3 sequence (DNA): TGCGCCAGCAGCCAAGATCGCCGTGAAGCTTTCTTT.

This clonotype was seen repeatedly, ten times or more. The chain couples TRBV7-7 to TRBJ2-1; 9 bases are shared with TRBD1. This CDR3 spans 15 amino acids. The germline V gene encodes CDR1 SSHAT and CDR2 FNYEAQ (reference sequence). The ends lost 5 bases at V and 2 bases at J; junction bases unmatched: 4. CDR3 protein: CASSPGQGPYNEQFF. The CDR3 region has the DNA TGTGCCAGCAGCCCGGGACAGGGTCCCTACAATGAGCAGTTCTTC. The variable domain in full, completed from reference TRBV7-7 and TRBJ2-1, reads GAGVSQSPRYKVTKRGQDVTLRCDPISSHATLYWYQQALGQGPEFLTYFNYEAQPDKSGLPSDRFSAERPEGSISTLTIQRTEQRDSAMYRCASSPGQGPYNEQFFGPGTRLTVL.

This clonotype has a count of ten or more. The rearrangement links TRBV7-2 to TRBJ1-1; D is unclear. Germline V CDR1 and CDR2: SGHTA, FQGNSA. Trimming took 1 base from V and 0 from J, leaving 9 bases between them. This CDR3 contains 15 residues. The CDR3 region has the DNA TGTGCCAGCAGCTTAGTTCAGATCATGAACACTGAAGCTTTCTTT. Protein sequence: CASSLVQIMNTEAFF. Based on the CDR3 plus reference TRBV7-2 and TRBJ1-1, the full variable domain is GAGVSQSPSNKVTEKGKDVELRCDPISGHTALYWYRQSLGQGLEFLIYFQGNSAPDKSGLPSDRFSAERTGGSVSTLTIQRTQQEDSAVYLCASSLVQIMNTEAFFGQGTRLTVV.

This clonotype was seen a few times. The V call is TRBV12-3 or TRBV12-4, the J call TRBJ1-2; no firm D call. The germline V and J ends were trimmed by 2 bases and 6 bases, with 10 bases remaining between them. The CDR3 extends over 13 amino acids. The CDR3 reads CASSLNGGDGYTF. The DNA of the CDR3 is TGTGCCAGCAGTTTAAATGGTGGGGATGGCTACACCTTC.

By sample share, this clonotype is medium-sized. This chain connects TRBV7-6 to TRBJ2-7, with D possibly matching TRBD2 (6 bases). V was trimmed by 0 bases and J by 7 bases, leaving 13 bases between them. Looked up from germline, CDR1 is SGHVS and CDR2 is FNYEAQ. The CDR3 runs 14 residues. Written as DNA, the CDR3 is TGTGCCAGCAGCTTAGCGGGGGGTACCGTTGAGCAGTACTTC. Its translation: CASSLAGGTVEQYF.

The chain employs TRBV27 and TRBJ2-7; possible D gene TRBD2, 7 bases. The germline V gene encodes CDR1 MNHEY and CDR2 SMNVEV (reference sequence). Trimming removed 1 base at V and 5 bases at J, with 12 bases between. This CDR3 spans 14 amino acids. CDR3 protein: CASSLWGGDNEQYF. The CDR3 region has the DNA TGTGCCAGCAGTTTATGGGGGGGGGACAACGAGCAGTACTTC.